These 10 T cell receptor beta chains came from one sample sequenced in a study of OX40 agonist ivuxolimab in advanced cancers. Profiling relied on immunoSEQ multiplex PCR, and the TCRdb table lists in-frame clones only, not all of them. Here the sample spans about 110,000 clones, less than 95% being singletons. Sequencing used CD4+ or CD8+ T cells sorted from blood, obtained in a trial of the OX40 agonist ivuxolimab. These receptors originate from an adult with an advanced solid tumor such as melanoma, head and neck, liver or kidney cancer.

This clone was seen only a few times. J is TRBJ1-1 and V is TRBV6-1; TRBD1 might be the D (5 bases). The CDR3 runs to 13 residues. The germline V and J ends were trimmed by 5 bases and 2 bases, with 9 bases remaining between them. Germline-derived CDR1 and CDR2 are MNHNS and SASEGT. CDR3 bases: TGTGCCAGCAGTCGGGACGGTAACACTGAAGCTTTCTTT. It codes for CASSRDGNTEAFF.

V gene TRBV4-1 combines with J gene TRBJ2-7, with D unclear. The CDR3 has 14 residues. V dropped 0 bases and J dropped 3 bases, with 9 bases sitting between them. Germline V gene sequence: CDR1 MGHRA, CDR2 YSYEKL. The CDR3 sequence: CASSQDQENYEQYF. CDR3 sequence (DNA): TGCGCCAGCAGCCAAGACCAGGAGAACTACGAGCAGTACTTC.

J is TRBJ1-2 and V is TRBV5-6; tentatively, D is TRBD1 (5 bases). Trimming left V 4 bases short and J 0 bases short, with 25 bases between. CDR1 and CDR2 (germline): SGHDT, YYEEEE. The CDR3 contains 19 residues. The CDR3 nucleotides read TGTGCCAGCAGCCGATTTTCCGGGACCGAGGACGCACCTAACTATGGCTACACCTTC. It translates to CASSRFSGTEDAPNYGYTF.

The V and J genes are TRBV6-1 and TRBJ2-7, with D possibly being TRBD1 (6 bases). Germline lookup yields CDR1 MNHNS and CDR2 SASEGT. V lost 10 bases and J lost 6, with 19 bases in between. The length of the CDR3 is 13 residues. The CDR3, as DNA: TGTGCCACTCTAGGAACAGGGATGCGCGAGCAGTACTTC. It translates to CATLGTGMREQYF.

The genes are TRBV19 and TRBJ1-1; tentatively, D is TRBD1 (5 bases). This CDR3 contains 15 residues. Germline V gene sequence: CDR1 LNHDA, CDR2 SQIVND (reference sequence). V lost 3 bases and J lost 1, with 12 bases in between. In DNA, the CDR3 is TGTGCCAGTAGTATCCAAGGGACCGAGAACACTGAAGCTTTCTTT. Protein product: CASSIQGTENTEAFF.

The gene calls are TRBV12-5 and TRBJ2-5; D is tentatively TRBD1 or TRBD2 (6 bases each). V lost 6 bases to trimming and J lost 5 bases, with 13 bases between them. This CDR3 comprises 13 residues. Germline CDR1 LGHNT, CDR2 FRNRAP. DNA for the CDR3: TGTGCTAGTGGCCGCGGGACACCCGAGACCCAGTACTTC. The encoded protein is CASGRGTPETQYF.

The chain recombines TRBV6-1 with TRBJ2-7; D is ambiguous. The germline V and J ends were trimmed by 4 bases and 2 bases, with 12 bases remaining between them. Germline CDR1 MNHNS, CDR2 SASEGT. CDR3 length: 14 residues. CDR3 sequence (DNA): TGTGCCAGCAGTGGTATAGGCAGCGCCTACGAGCAGTACTTC. This encodes CASSGIGSAYEQYF.

This rearrangement joins TRBV9 to TRBJ1-4, with unresolved D. Trimming took 0 bases from V and 8 from J, leaving 11 bases between them. The germline V gene has CDR1 SGDLS and CDR2 YYNGEE. This CDR3 is 14 amino acids long. This CDR3 reads CASSVESQEEKLFF. The CDR3 DNA reads TGTGCCAGCAGCGTAGAGTCCCAGGAGGAAAAACTGTTTTTT.

The chain combines TRBV19 with TRBJ2-1; D may be TRBD1 (6 bases). V dropped 1 base and J dropped 0 bases, with 10 bases sitting between them. CDR1 LNHDA and CDR2 SQIVND come from the germline V gene (reference sequence). The CDR3 consists of 16 residues. The CDR3 DNA follows: TGTGCCAGTAGTATAGTGAAAGGGGGCTCCTACAATGAGCAGTTCTTC. Residues: CASSIVKGGSYNEQFF.

This clone showed up just once. V is TRBV11-2 and J is TRBJ2-5, with D possibly being TRBD1 (5 bases). CDR3 size: 15 residues. Per germline, CDR1 SGHAT and CDR2 FQNNGV. V was shortened by 5 bases and J by 5 bases, with 18 bases between the two germline ends. The CDR3 is CASSRSDKGDETQYF. CDR3 DNA sequence: TGTGCCAGCAGCCGGTCGGACAAGGGTGACGAGACCCAGTACTTC.